Listed below are T cell receptor beta chains from one sample, sequenced in a study of early T cells in non-severe SARS-CoV-2 infection. Via MiXCR, TCRdb re-called the 5' RACE reads, giving one row per CDR3 protein. The table records about 48,000 distinct CDR3 sequences, around 10% of them present only once. The sample comprised whole blood. All receptors derive from an adult who was a healthcare worker with PCR-confirmed SARS-CoV-2 infection or an uninfected control (not recorded which). Both conserved end residues are part of each CDR3. The D gene is left open where the match is weak. A row's size may be missing; if present it is once, few, many or a size class.

12	NA	TRBV28	many	TRBJ2-7	TGTGCCAGCAGTTTATCGGCCTACGAGCAGTACTTC	CASSLSAYEQYF
11	NA	TRBV3-1	many	TRBJ2-7	TGTGCCAGCAGCCTTGCCCACGAGCAGTACTTC	CASSLAHEQYF
15	TRBD2	TRBV5-1	many	TRBJ2-7	TGCGCCAGCAGCTTGGTTGCGGGAGCGCGCGACGAGCAGTACTTC	CASSLVAGARDEQYF
15	NA	TRBV5-5	NA	TRBJ2-7	TGTGCCAGCAGCTTGGATTTTTCAGCCTCCTACGAGCAGTACTTC	CASSLDFSASYEQYF
15	TRBD2	TRBV28	NA	TRBJ2-7	TGTGCCATTTCGCAACTAGCGGGAGAGTCCTACGAGCAGTACTTC	CAISQLAGESYEQYF
14	TRBD2	TRBV20-1	many	TRBJ2-5	TGCAGTGCTCCACGGGAGGGACCTTTAGAGACCCAGTACTTC	CSAPREGPLETQYF
16	TRBD2	TRBV3-1	many	TRBJ2-3	TGTGCCAGCAGCCCTCAGATGACTAGCAGGGCAGATACGCAGTATTTT	CASSPQMTSRADTQYF
9	NA	TRBV9	few	TRBJ1-2	TGTGCCAGCGGCGGTGGCTACACCTTC	CASGGGYTF
16	NA	TRBV12-3/TRBV12-4	NA	TRBJ2-5	TGTGCCAGCAGCCCCCTCCCCCGGACCCTGGGCGGGACCCAGTACTTC	CASSPLPRTLGGTQYF
17	NA	TRBV5-1	NA	TRBJ2-1	TGCGCCAGCAGCTTGGCCGGGCGCGCGGGCTCCTACAATGAGCAGTTCTTC	CASSLAGRAGSYNEQFF
15	NA	TRBV7-9	many	TRBJ2-7	TGTGCCAGCAGCTCGGGCCCCACGGTATCCTACGAGCAGTACTTC	CASSSGPTVSYEQYF
13	NA	TRBV5-1	few	TRBJ2-3	TGCGCCAGCAGCTCGGGCGGATGGGATACGCAGTATTTT	CASSSGGWDTQYF
15	TRBD2	TRBV28	many	TRBJ2-7	TGTGCCAGCAGTCTACTAGCGGGAAGCCTCAACGAGCAGTACTTC	CASSLLAGSLNEQYF
15	NA	TRBV19	few	TRBJ2-1	TGTGCCAGTAGTATCAACCACGGACCCTACAATGAGCAGTTCTTC	CASSINHGPYNEQFF
15	NA	TRBV21-1	many	TRBJ1-2	TGTGCCAGCAGCAAAGATACAGTCTTTAGCTATGGCTACACCTTC	CASSKDTVFSYGYTF
14	NA	TRBV29-1	many	TRBJ2-3	TGCAGCGTTGAAGAGGGGCTGAGCACAGATACGCAGTATTTT	CSVEEGLSTDTQYF
13	NA	TRBV18	many	TRBJ1-1	TGTGCCAGCTCACCAGTCAAGAACACTGAAGCTTTCTTT	CASSPVKNTEAFF
14	NA	TRBV28	NA	TRBJ2-7	TGTGCCAGCATCGGCGCTAAGAGGTTCGACGAGCAGTACTTC	CASIGAKRFDEQYF
15	NA	TRBV7-6	many	TRBJ2-2	TGTGCCAGCAGCTTAATGTCAGGGTCCCCCGGGGAGCTGTTTTTT	CASSLMSGSPGELFF
13	NA	TRBV6-5	few	TRBJ2-3	TGTGCCAGCAAGCCATGGGGCACAGATACGCAGTATTTT	CASKPWGTDTQYF
16	TRBD2	TRBV19	many	TRBJ2-1	TGTGCCAGTAGTATAGTGGGCGGACTAGCCTACAATGAGCAGTTCTTC	CASSIVGGLAYNEQFF
17	NA	TRBV3-1	NA	TRBJ2-1	TGTGCCAGCAGCCAGATCCCCGGGGTAGCGGCCTACAATGAGCAGTTCTTC	CASSQIPGVAAYNEQFF
13	NA	TRBV5-4	NA	TRBJ2-7	TGTGCCAGCAGGAATAGCGGTTCCTACGAGCAGTACTTC	CASRNSGSYEQYF
12	TRBD1	TRBV28	many	TRBJ2-7	TGTGCCAGCAGTTTAGCCCGGACAGGGTGGTACTTC	CASSLARTGWYF
13	NA	TRBV29-1	few	TRBJ2-3	TGCAGCGTTGCCCGGGACAGCACAGATACGCAGTATTTT	CSVARDSTDTQYF
16	NA	TRBV7-2	NA	TRBJ1-2	TGTGCCAGCAGCCCCGCCTTTGGACAACTAGAAGCAGGCTACACCTTC	CASSPAFGQLEAGYTF
13	NA	TRBV30	few	TRBJ2-5	TGTGCCTGGAGTGTAGGGGGCCAAGAGACCCAGTACTTC	CAWSVGGQETQYF
22	NA	TRBV3-1	many	TRBJ2-6	TGTGCCAGCAGCCAAGATTCAGTTTCGGCGAGACCGCCGTATGCTGGGGCCAACGTCCTGACTTTC	CASSQDSVSARPPYAGANVLTF
10	NA	TRBV20-1	many	TRBJ1-1	TGCAGTGCGATAGACACTGAAGCTTTCTTT	CSAIDTEAFF
11	TRBD1	TRBV6-5	NA	TRBJ1-1	TGTGCCAGCGGCCAGGGGGCCACGGCTTTCTTT	CASGQGATAFF
15	TRBD1	TRBV5-6	many	TRBJ1-5	TGTGCCAGCAGCTTGGCGACAGGGGGGCTTCAGCCCCAGCATTTT	CASSLATGGLQPQHF
14	TRBD2	TRBV11-3	many	TRBJ2-7	TGTGCCAGCAGCCCCACTGGCGGGAGCAGCGAGCAGTACTTC	CASSPTGGSSEQYF
16	NA	TRBV27	many	TRBJ1-5	TGTGCCAGCAGTTTAGACGGACAGCTTAGCAATCAGCCCCAGCATTTT	CASSLDGQLSNQPQHF
15	NA	TRBV7-6	many	TRBJ1-3	TGTGCCAGCAGCCCAGGTCGAGTCTCTGGAAACACCATATATTTT	CASSPGRVSGNTIYF
19	TRBD2	TRBV5-1	many	TRBJ2-7	TGCGCCAGCAGCCCGTACGGGAGAGGGGGACTAGCGGTAACCTACGAGCAGTACTTC	CASSPYGRGGLAVTYEQYF
15	NA	TRBV9	many	TRBJ2-7	TGTGCCAGCAGCGTAGAAGAGGGTCTTTCCTACGAGCAGTACTTC	CASSVEEGLSYEQYF
15	NA	TRBV11-2	few	TRBJ2-2	TGTGCCAGCAGCTTGGGTGGGGGTAACACCGGGGAGCTGTTTTTT	CASSLGGGNTGELFF
16	NA	TRBV4-2	NA	TRBJ1-1	TGTGCCAGCAGCCAAGTCCCAGGGGCTATGAACACTGAAGCTTTCTTT	CASSQVPGAMNTEAFF
14	NA	TRBV7-2	few	TRBJ2-3	TGTGCCAGCAGCTTAGAGGCTTTCACAGATACGCAGTATTTT	CASSLEAFTDTQYF
15	NA	TRBV6-6	many	TRBJ2-6	TGTGCCAGCAGTACGCCTGCGTGGGGGGCCAACGTCCTGACTTTC	CASSTPAWGANVLTF
15	NA	TRBV5-1	NA	TRBJ2-3	TGCGCCAGCAGCGATCAGGGACTTCGCACAGATACGCAGTATTTT	CASSDQGLRTDTQYF
14	TRBD1	TRBV11-2	many	TRBJ1-4	TGTGCCAGCAGATTAACAGGGGGGTATGAAAAACTGTTTTTT	CASRLTGGYEKLFF
15	TRBD2	TRBV2	few	TRBJ2-1	TGTGCCAGCTCTCGTCGGACTAGCGACTACAATGAGCAGTTCTTC	CASSRRTSDYNEQFF
12	TRBD1	TRBV12-3/TRBV12-4	NA	TRBJ1-2	TGTGCCAGCGTGGGACAGTTCTATGGCTACACCTTC	CASVGQFYGYTF
16	NA	TRBV10-3	NA	TRBJ1-2	TGTGCCATCAGTGAAGATCCGGGACACCTAGGCTATGACTACACCTTC	CAISEDPGHLGYDYTF
15	TRBD2	TRBV25-1	many	TRBJ2-5	TGTGCCAGCCGCGACCTGGCGGGAGTGGTGGAGACCCAGTACTTC	CASRDLAGVVETQYF
13	NA	TRBV12-3/TRBV12-4	NA	TRBJ2-5	TGTGCCAGCAGTCCCCTCCTAAGAGAGACCCAGTACTTC	CASSPLLRETQYF
12	NA	TRBV29-1	few	TRBJ2-7	TGCAGCGTTGAGGGTCCGGACTACGAGCAGTACTTC	CSVEGPDYEQYF
13	NA	TRBV6-1	NA	TRBJ2-7	TGTGCCACCCTGACGGTCCTCTCCTACGAGCAGTACTTC	CATLTVLSYEQYF
14	NA	TRBV20-1	NA	TRBJ2-7	TGCAGTGCTAGTAAGGGGCAGGGGAGTTACGAGCAGTACTTC	CSASKGQGSYEQYF
12	NA	TRBV2	NA	TRBJ1-2	TGTGCCAGCAGAAGGGACACCTATGGCTACACCTTC	CASRRDTYGYTF
13	NA	TRBV28	many	TRBJ1-2	TGTGCCAGCAGGGGAGACGGGGTGAGAAGCTACACCTTC	CASRGDGVRSYTF
14	TRBD1	TRBV7-9	few	TRBJ1-5	TGTGCCAGCAGCTCAGACAGGGTAAATCAGCCCCAGCATTTT	CASSSDRVNQPQHF
13	NA	TRBV18	few	TRBJ1-4	TGTGCCAGCTCACCAGTTGTTTATGAAAAACTGTTTTTT	CASSPVVYEKLFF
14	NA	TRBV6-2/TRBV6-3	many	TRBJ2-1	TGTGCCAGCAGCAACACCCGGCTAAACAATGAGCAGTTCTTC	CASSNTRLNNEQFF
15	NA	TRBV14	NA	TRBJ2-5	TGTGCCAGCAGCCATGGCTTCCCGTACCAAGAGACCCAGTACTTC	CASSHGFPYQETQYF